This T cell receptor beta chain came from a study of OX40 agonist ivuxolimab in advanced cancers. Study-wide context: Given to patients was ivuxolimab, an agonistic anti-OX40 (CD134) antibody. Regarding the study as a whole: CD4+ and CD8+ blood T cells expanded clonally by week 6 at 0.1 to 3.0 mg/kg. In general, CD8+ T cells held more expanded clones than CD4+ did, on average.

Sampling of blood occurred at baseline, cycle 4 day 1, and cycle 7 day 1. Libraries were prepared by immunoSEQ multiplex PCR; TCRdb keeps only in-frame clonotypes and omits some of them. The sample lists fewer than 75,000 clones, 80% occurring once. Details on this clone: What it binds is unknown.

The sequence was obtained from an adult with an advanced solid tumor such as melanoma, head and neck, liver or kidney cancer. The source was CD4+ or CD8+ T cells sorted from blood, collected in a trial of the OX40 agonist ivuxolimab.

The chain's CDR3 is CASRTGTSKVHEQYF. The CDR3 DNA sequence: TGTGCCAGCAGAACCGGGACTAGCAAGGTCCACGAGCAGTACTTC. V and J are TRBV6-6 and TRBJ2-7; 9 nucleotides line up with TRBD2. CDR3 length: 15 amino acids. V lost 6 bases, J lost 5 bases, and 11 bases stayed unmatched. Per the germline V gene, CDR1 is MNHNY and CDR2 is SVGAGI (reference sequence).